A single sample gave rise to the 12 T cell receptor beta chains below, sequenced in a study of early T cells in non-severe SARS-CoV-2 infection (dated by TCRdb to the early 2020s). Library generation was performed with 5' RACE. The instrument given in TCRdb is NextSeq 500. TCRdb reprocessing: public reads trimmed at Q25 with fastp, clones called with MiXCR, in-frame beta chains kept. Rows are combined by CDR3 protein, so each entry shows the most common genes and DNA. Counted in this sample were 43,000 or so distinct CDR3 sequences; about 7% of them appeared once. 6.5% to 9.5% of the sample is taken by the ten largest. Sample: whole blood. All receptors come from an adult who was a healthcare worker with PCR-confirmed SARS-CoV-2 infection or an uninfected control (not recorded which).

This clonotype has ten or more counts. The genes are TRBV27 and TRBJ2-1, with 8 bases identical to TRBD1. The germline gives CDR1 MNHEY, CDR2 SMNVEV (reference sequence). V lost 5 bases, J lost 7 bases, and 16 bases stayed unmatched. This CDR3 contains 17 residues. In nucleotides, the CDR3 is TGTGCCAGCAGTCCCCCCCCATGGCAGGGGGCCGGTAATGAGCAGTTCTTC. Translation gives CASSPPPWQGAGNEQFF.

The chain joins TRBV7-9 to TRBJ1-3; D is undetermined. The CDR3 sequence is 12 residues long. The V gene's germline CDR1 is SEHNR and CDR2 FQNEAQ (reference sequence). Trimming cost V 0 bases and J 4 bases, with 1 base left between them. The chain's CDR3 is CASSLAGNTIYF. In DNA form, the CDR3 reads TGTGCCAGCAGCTTAGCAGGAAACACCATATATTTT.

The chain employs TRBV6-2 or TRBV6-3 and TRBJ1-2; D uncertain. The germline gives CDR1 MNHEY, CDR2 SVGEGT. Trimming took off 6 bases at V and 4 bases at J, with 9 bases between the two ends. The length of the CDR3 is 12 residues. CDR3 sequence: CASSWTAYGYTF. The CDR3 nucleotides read TGTGCCAGCAGCTGGACGGCCTATGGCTACACCTTC.

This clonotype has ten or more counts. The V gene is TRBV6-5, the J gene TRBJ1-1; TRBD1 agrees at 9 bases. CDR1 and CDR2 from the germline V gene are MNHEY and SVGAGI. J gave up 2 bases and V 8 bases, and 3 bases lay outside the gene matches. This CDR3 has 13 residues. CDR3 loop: CASGQGPNTEAFF. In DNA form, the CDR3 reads TGTGCCAGCGGACAGGGGCCCAACACTGAAGCTTTCTTT.

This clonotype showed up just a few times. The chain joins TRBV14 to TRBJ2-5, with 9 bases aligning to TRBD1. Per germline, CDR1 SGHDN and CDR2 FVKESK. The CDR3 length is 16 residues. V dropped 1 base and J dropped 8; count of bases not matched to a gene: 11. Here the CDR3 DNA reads TGTGCCAGCAGCCAAGCGTTCCGGGACAGGGATAATACCCAGTACTTC. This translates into CASSQAFRDRDNTQYF.

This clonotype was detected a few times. This CDR3 reads CASSLYPAPYEQYF. In DNA form, the CDR3 reads TGTGCCAGCAGTTTATATCCAGCACCCTACGAGCAGTACTTC. The J gene is TRBJ2-7, the V gene TRBV27, with D hard to call. Germline V CDR1 and CDR2: MNHEY, SMNVEV (reference sequence). The CDR3 spans 14 residues. V was trimmed by 1 base and J by 2 bases, leaving 9 bases between them.

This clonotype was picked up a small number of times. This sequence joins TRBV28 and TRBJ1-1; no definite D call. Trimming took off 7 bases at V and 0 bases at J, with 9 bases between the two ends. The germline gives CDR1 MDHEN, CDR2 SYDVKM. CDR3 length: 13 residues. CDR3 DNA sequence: TGTGCCAGCAAATCATACGTGAACACTGAAGCTTTCTTT. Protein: CASKSYVNTEAFF.

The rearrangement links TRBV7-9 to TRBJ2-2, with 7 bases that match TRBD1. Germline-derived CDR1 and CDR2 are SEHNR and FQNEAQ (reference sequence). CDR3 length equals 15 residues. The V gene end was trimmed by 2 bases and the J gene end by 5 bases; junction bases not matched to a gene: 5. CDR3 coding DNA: TGTGCCAGCAGCTTACGGACAGGAGGTACCGGGGAGCTGTTTTTT. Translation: CASSLRTGGTGELFF.

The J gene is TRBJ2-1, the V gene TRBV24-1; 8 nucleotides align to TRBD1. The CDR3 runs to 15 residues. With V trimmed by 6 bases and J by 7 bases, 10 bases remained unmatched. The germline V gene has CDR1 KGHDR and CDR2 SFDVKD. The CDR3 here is CATSRRGQGANEQFF. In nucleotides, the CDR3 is TGTGCCACCAGTCGGAGGGGCCAGGGGGCAAATGAGCAGTTCTTC.

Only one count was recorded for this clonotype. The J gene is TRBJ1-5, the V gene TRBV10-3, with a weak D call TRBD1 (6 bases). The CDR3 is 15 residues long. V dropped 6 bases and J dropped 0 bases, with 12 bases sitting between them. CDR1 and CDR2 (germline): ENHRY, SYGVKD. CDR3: CAIRLDSPSNQPQHF. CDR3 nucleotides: TGTGCCATCAGGCTGGACAGCCCTAGCAATCAGCCCCAGCATTTT.

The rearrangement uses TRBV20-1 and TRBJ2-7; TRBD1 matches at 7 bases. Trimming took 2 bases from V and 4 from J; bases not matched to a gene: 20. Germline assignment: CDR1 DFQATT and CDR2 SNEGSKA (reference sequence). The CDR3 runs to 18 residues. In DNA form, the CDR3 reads TGCAGTGCTAGATCCGGCTTCTCCGGAACAGGGGATGAATACGAGCAGTACTTC. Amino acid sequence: CSARSGFSGTGDEYEQYF.

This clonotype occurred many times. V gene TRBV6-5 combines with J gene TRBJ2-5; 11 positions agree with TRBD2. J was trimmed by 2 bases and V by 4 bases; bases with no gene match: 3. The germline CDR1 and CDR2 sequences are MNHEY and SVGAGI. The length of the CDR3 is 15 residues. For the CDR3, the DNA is TGTGCCAGCAGTTTACTAGCGGGGGAGCAAGAGACCCAGTACTTC. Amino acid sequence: CASSLLAGEQETQYF.